This T cell receptor (beta chain) was documented in a study of T cell repertoires in cytomegalovirus infection. As for the study in general: Public TCR beta signatures indicated both CMV infection and matching HLA type. The study's findings and limits: Carriers of CMV and the relevant HLA type were discriminated by public TCR beta frequency.

Each CDR3 protein is one row after TCRdb ran MiXCR on the reads. The sample includes about 700,000 distinct CDR3 sequences, about 30% of them seen just once. Worth noting for this clonotype: Its antigen is still unknown.

Trimming took off 6 bases at V and 4 bases at J, with 12 bases between the two ends. Germline-derived CDR1 and CDR2 are KGHSH and LQKENI. This CDR3 has 13 residues. The source is a human donor in good health (CMV status not recorded). Some clones in this sample may be carry-over from other donors' samples. The V call is TRBV18, the J call TRBJ1-2; D not resolved. Material: cultured PBMCs, obtained from culture after CMV antigen stimulation. The CDR3 protein is CASSQEGSYGYTF. DNA for the CDR3: TGTGCCAGCTCGCAAGAGGGTTCCTATGGCTACACCTTC.